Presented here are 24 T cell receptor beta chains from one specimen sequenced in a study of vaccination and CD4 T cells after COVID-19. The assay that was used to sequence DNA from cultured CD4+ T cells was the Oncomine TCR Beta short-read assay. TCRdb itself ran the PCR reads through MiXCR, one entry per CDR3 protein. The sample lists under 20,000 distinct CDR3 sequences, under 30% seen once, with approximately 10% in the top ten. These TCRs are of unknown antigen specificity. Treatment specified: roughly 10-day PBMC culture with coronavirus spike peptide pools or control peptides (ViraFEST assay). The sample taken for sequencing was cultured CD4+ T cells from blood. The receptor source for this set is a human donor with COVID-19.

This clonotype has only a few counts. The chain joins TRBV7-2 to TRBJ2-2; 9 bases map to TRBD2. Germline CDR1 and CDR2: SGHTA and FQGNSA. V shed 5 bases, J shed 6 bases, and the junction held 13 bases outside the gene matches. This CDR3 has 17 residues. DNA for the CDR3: TGTGCCAGCAGCCCCCCGGGGCGGGGGGGCCTACCCGGGGAGCTGTTTTTT. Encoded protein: CASSPPGRGGLPGELFF.

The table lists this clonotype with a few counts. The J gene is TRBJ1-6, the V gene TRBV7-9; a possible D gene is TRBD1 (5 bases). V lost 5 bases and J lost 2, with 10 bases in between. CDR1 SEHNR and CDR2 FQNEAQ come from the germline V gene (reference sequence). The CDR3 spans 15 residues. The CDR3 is CASSPRGAYNSPLHF. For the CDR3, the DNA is TGTGCCAGCAGCCCACGGGGGGCCTATAATTCACCCCTCCACTTT.

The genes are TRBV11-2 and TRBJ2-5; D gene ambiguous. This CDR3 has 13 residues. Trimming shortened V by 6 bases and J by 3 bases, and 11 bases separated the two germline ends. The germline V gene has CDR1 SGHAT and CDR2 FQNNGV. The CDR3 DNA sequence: TGTGCCAGCAGGAACATTTTGAAAGAGACCCAGTACTTC. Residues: CASRNILKETQYF.

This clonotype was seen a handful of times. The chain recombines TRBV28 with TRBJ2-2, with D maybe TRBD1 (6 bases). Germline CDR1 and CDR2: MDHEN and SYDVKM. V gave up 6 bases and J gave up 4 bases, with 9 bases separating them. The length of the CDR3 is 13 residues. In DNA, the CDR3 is TGTGCCAGCAGGAAAGGGGGCACCGGGGAGCTGTTTTTT. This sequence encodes CASRKGGTGELFF.

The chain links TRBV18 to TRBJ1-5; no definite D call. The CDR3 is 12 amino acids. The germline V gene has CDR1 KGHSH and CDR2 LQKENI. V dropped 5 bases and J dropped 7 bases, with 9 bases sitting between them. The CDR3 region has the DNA TGTGCCAGCTCATCAAGTTGGCAGCCCCAGCATTTT. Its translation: CASSSSWQPQHF.

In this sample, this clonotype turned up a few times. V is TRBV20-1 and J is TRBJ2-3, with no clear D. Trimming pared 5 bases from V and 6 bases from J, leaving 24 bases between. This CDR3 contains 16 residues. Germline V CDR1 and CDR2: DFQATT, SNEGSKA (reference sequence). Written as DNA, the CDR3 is TGCAGTGCTTCCCGACGGAAAACTCCACCCAGGGATACGCAGTATTTT. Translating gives CSASRRKTPPRDTQYF.

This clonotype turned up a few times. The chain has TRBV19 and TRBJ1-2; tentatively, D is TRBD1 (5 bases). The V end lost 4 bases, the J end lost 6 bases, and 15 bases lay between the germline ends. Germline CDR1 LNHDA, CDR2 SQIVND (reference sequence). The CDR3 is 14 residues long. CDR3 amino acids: CASSTGLPPDGYTF. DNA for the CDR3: TGTGCCAGTAGTACGGGACTTCCCCCGGATGGCTACACCTTC.

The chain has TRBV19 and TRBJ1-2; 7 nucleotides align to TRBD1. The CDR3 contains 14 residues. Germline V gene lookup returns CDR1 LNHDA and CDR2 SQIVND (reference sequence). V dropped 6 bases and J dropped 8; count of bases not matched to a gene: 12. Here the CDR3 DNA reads TGTGCCAGTAGCCCGTGGGGACAGACTACCGGCTACACCTTC. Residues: CASSPWGQTTGYTF.

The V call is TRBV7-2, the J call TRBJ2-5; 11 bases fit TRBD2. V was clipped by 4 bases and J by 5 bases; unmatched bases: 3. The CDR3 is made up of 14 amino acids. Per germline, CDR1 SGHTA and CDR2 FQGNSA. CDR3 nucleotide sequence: TGTGCCAGCAGCTATAGCGGGGGGGCGGAGACCCAGTACTTC. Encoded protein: CASSYSGGAETQYF.

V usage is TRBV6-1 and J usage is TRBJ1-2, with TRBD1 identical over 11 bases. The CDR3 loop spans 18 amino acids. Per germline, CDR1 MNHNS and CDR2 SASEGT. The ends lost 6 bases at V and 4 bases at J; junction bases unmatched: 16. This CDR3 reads CASSVANFGDRGVYGYTF. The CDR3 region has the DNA TGTGCCAGCAGCGTAGCTAATTTTGGGGACAGGGGGGTCTATGGCTACACCTTC.

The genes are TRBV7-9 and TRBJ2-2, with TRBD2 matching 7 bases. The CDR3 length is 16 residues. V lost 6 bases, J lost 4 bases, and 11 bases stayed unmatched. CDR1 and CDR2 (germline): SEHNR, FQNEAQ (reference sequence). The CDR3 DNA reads TGTGCCAGCAGTCGCGGGGCGGGGGTAACCACCGGGGAGCTGTTTTTT. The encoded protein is CASSRGAGVTTGELFF.

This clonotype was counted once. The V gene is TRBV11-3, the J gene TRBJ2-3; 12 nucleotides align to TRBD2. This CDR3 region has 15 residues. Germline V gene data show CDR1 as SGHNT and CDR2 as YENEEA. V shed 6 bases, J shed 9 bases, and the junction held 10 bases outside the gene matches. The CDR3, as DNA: TGTGCCAGCAGAAGGACTAGCGGGGTTTTAGACACGCAGTATTTT. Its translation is CASRRTSGVLDTQYF. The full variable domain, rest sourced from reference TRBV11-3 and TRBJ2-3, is EAGVVQSPRYKIIEKKQPVAFWCNPISGHNTLYWYLQNLGQGPELLIRYENEEAVDDSQLPKDRFSAERLKGVDSTLKIQPAELGDSAVYLCASRRTSGVLDTQYFGPGTRLTVL.

Written as DNA, the CDR3 is TGCGCCAGCAAACCATTTCGGGACAGGGGTTCCGAGCAGTACTTC. Protein: CASKPFRDRGSEQYF. V and J are TRBV23-1 and TRBJ2-7; 10 nucleotides agree with TRBD1. TRBV23-1 is annotated as an ORF whose role is uncertain. The CDR3 has 15 amino acids. The ends lost 7 bases at V and 6 bases at J; junction bases unmatched: 12.

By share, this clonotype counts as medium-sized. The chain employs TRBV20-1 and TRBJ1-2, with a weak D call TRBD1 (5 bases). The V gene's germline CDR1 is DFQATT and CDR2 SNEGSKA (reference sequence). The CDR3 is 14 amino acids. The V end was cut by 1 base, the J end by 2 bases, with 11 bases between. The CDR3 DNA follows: TGCAGTGCTAGAGTGGGGACGGGGAACTATGGCTACACCTTC. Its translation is CSARVGTGNYGYTF.

The DNA for the CDR3 is TGTGCCAGTACCCAGACAGGCCTGAACACTGAAGCTTTCTTT. The encoded protein is CASTQTGLNTEAFF. The V call is TRBV19, the J call TRBJ1-1; D perhaps matches TRBD1 (6 bases). This CDR3 spans 14 amino acids. V dropped 7 bases and J dropped 0 bases, with 12 bases sitting between them. CDR1 is LNHDA and CDR2 is SQIVND in the germline V gene (reference sequence). Looking up the rest from reference TRBV19 and TRBJ1-1 gives the full variable domain: DGGITQSPKYLFRKEGQNVTLSCEQNLNHDAMYWYRQDPGQGLRLIYYSQIVNDFQKGDIAEGYSVSREKKESFPLTVTSAQKNPTAFYLCASTQTGLNTEAFFGQGTRLTVV.

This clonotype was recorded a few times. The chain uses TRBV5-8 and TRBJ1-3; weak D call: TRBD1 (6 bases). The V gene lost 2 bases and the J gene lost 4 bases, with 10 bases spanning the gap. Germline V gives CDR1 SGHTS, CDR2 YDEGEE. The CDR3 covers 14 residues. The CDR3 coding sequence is TGTGCCAGCAGCTTCAGGGGAGTGGGAAACACCATATATTTT. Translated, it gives CASSFRGVGNTIYF.

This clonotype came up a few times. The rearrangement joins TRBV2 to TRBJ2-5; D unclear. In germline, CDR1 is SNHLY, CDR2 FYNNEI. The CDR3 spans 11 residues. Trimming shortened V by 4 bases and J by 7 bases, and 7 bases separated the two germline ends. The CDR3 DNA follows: TGTGCCAGCAGTGGGGCCCTGACCCAGTACTTC. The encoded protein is CASSGALTQYF.

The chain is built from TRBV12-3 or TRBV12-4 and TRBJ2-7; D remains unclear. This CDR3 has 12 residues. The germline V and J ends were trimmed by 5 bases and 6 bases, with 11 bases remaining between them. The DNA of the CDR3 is TGTGCCAGCAGTCCCACGGCCTCCGAGCAGTACTTC. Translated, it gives CASSPTASEQYF.

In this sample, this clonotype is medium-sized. The DNA of the CDR3 is TGTGCCAGCAGCTTAGCGGGGGGGAGCTCCTACGAGCAGTACTTC. Translated, it gives CASSLAGGSSYEQYF. This rearrangement joins TRBV7-9 to TRBJ2-7; TRBD2 agrees at 7 bases. With V trimmed by 0 bases and J by 0 bases, 2 bases remained unmatched. The germline V gene encodes CDR1 SEHNR and CDR2 FQNEAQ (reference sequence). CDR3 length equals 15 residues. Full variable domain (outside the CDR3, taken from reference TRBV7-9 and TRBJ2-7): DTGVSQNPRHKITKRGQNVTFRCDPISEHNRLYWYRQTLGQGPEFLTYFQNEAQLEKSRLLSDRFSAERPKGSFSTLEIQRTEQGDSAMYLCASSLAGGSSYEQYFGPGTRLTVT.

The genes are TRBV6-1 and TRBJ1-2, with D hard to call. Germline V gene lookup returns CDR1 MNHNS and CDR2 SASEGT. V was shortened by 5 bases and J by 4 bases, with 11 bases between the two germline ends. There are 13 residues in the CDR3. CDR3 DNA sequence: TGTGCCAGCAGTACCCGTGGGAGCTATGGCTACACCTTC. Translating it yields CASSTRGSYGYTF.

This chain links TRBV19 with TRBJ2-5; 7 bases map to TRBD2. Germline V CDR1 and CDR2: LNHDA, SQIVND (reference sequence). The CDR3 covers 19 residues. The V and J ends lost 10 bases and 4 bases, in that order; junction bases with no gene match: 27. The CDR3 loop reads CATRRGTRGGASGGETQYF. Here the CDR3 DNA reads TGTGCCACCCGCCGGGGCACCCGGGGAGGGGCGAGTGGGGGAGAGACCCAGTACTTC.

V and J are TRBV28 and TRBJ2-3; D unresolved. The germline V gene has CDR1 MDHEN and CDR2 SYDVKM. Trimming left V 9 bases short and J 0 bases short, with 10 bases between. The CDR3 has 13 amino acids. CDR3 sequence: CASLFPSTDTQYF. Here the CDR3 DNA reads TGTGCCAGTCTCTTTCCTAGCACAGATACGCAGTATTTT.

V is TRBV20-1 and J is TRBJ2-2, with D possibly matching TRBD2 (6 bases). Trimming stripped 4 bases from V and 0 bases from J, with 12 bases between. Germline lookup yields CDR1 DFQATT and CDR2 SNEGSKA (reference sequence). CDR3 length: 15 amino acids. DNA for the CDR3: TGCAGTGCTATCCAGACTAGGACGAACACCGGGGAGCTGTTTTTT. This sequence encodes CSAIQTRTNTGELFF.

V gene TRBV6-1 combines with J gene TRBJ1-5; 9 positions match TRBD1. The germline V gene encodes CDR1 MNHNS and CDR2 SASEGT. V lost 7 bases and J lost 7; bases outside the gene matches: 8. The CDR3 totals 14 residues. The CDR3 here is CASKGTGIMQPQHF. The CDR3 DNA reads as TGTGCCAGCAAAGGGACAGGGATTATGCAGCCCCAGCATTTT.